This entry lists 2 T cell receptor beta chains sequenced from one sample in a study of T cells in women clearing cervical HPV infection. Profiling relied on immunoSEQ multiplex PCR, and the TCRdb table lists in-frame clones only, not all of them. This table holds 40,000 to 45,000 clones. The sequenced sample was blood buffy coat. Source of these receptors: a woman between 18 and 69 years old with a cervical HPV16 infection that either progressed to CIN3+ or cleared (not recorded which).

Note on this clone: The CDR3 end falls 3 residues outside the read, so it is completed with the germline J gene. This sequence joins TRBV20-1 and TRBJ1-6; TRBD1 is a possible D gene (6 bases). The V end was cut by 0 bases, the J end by 10 bases, with 16 bases between. Germline V gene lookup returns CDR1 DFQATT and CDR2 SNEGSKA (reference sequence). This CDR3 spans 15 amino acids. The CDR3 is CSARERGTWASPLHF. CDR3 DNA, as far as it was read: TGCAGTGCTAGAGAGAGGGGGACATGGGCCTCACCC.

The CDR3 here is CASSSRTSGGTDTQYF. The covered CDR3 bases are TGTGCCAGCAGCTCCAGGACTAGCGGGGGCACAGATACG. The chain has TRBV13 and TRBJ2-3; 12 bases line up with TRBD2. The read halts 3 residues ahead of the CDR3 end, with the missing end drawn from the germline J gene. The CDR3 contains 16 residues. The V segment lost 4 bases and the J segment 1 base; nucleotides outside the gene matches: 3. Germline V CDR1 and CDR2: PRHDT, FYEKMQ (reference sequence). Supplemented by reference TRBV13 and TRBJ2-3, the full variable domain reads AAGVIQSPRHLIKEKRETATLKCYPIPRHDTVYWYQQGPGQDPQFLISFYEKMQSDKGSIPDRFSAQQFSDYHSELNMSSLELGDSALYFCASSSRTSGGTDTQYFGPGTRLTVL.